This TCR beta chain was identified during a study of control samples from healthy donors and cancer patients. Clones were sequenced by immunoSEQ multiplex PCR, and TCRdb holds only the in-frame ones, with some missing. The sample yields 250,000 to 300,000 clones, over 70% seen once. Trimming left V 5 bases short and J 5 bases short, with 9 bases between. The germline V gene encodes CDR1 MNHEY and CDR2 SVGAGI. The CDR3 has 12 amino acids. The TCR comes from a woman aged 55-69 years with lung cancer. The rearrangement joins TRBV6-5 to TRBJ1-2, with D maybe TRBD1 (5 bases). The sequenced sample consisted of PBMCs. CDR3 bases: TGTGCCAGCAGTCGACAGAGATATGGCTACACCTTC. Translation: CASSRQRYGYTF.